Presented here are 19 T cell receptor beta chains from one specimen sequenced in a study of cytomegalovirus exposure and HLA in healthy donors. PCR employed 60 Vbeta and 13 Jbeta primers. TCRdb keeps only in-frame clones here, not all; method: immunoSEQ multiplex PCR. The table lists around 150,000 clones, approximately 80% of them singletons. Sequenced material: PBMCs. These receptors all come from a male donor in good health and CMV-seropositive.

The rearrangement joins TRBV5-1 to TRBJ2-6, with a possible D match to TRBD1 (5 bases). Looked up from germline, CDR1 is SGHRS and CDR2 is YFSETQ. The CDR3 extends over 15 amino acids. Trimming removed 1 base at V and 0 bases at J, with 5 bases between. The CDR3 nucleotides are TGCGCCAGCAGCTTGCAGGGCTCTGGGGCCAACGTCCTGACTTTC. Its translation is CASSLQGSGANVLTF.

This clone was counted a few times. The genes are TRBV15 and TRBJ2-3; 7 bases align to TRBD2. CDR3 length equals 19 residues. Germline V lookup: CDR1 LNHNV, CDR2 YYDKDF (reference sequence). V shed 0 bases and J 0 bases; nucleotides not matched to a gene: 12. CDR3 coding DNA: TGTGCCACCAGCAGAGATGGCCCGGTCGGGGGGACTAGCACAGATACGCAGTATTTT. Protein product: CATSRDGPVGGTSTDTQYF.

CDR3 residues: CASSQVVLNSPLHF. For the CDR3, the DNA is TGCGCCAGCAGCCAAGTAGTTTTAAATTCACCCCTCCACTTT. V is TRBV4-1 and J is TRBJ1-6; D remains ambiguous. Trimming shortened V by 1 base and J by 7 bases, and 8 bases separated the two germline ends. The CDR3 is 14 residues long. Germline values: CDR1 MGHRA, CDR2 YSYEKL.

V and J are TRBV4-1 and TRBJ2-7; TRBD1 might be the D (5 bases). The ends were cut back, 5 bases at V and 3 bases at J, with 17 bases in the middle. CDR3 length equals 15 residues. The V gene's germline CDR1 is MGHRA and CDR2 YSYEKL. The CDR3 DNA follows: TGCGCCAGCAGCAGCCAACCCAAAAGGGGCTACGAGCAGTACTTC. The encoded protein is CASSSQPKRGYEQYF.

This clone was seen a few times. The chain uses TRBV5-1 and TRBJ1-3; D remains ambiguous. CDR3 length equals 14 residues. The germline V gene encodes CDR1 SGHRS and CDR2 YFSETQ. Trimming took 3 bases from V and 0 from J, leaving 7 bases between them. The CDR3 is CASSSDYSGNTIYF. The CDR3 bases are TGCGCCAGCAGCTCGGACTACTCTGGAAACACCATATATTTT.

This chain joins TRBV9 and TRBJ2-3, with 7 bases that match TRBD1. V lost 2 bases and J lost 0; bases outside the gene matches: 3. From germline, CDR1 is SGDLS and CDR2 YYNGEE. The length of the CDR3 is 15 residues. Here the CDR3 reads CASSVGTASTDTQYF. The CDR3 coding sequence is TGTGCCAGCAGCGTGGGGACAGCCAGCACAGATACGCAGTATTTT.

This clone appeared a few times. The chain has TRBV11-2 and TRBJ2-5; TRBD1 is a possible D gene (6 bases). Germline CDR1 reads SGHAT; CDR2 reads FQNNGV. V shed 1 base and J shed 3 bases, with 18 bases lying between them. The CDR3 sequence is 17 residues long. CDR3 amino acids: CASSLVGPRGYKETQYF. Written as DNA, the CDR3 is TGTGCCAGCAGCTTAGTAGGGCCCAGGGGCTACAAAGAGACCCAGTACTTC.

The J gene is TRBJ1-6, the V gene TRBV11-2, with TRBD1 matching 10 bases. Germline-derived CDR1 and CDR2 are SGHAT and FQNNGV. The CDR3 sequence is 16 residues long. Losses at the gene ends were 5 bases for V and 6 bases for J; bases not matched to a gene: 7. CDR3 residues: CASSAETGGGNSPLHF. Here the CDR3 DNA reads TGTGCCAGCAGCGCTGAGACAGGGGGCGGTAATTCACCCCTCCACTTT.

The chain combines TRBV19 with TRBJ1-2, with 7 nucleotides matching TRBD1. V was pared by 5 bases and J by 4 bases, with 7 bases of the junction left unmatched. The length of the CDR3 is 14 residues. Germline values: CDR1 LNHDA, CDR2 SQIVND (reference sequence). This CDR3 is CASSAGGLSYGYTF. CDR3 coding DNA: TGTGCCAGTAGTGCAGGGGGGCTTTCCTATGGCTACACCTTC.

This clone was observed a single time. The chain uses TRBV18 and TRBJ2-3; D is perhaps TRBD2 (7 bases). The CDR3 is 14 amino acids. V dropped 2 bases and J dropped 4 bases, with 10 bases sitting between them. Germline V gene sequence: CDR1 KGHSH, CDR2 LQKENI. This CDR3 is CASSPKGGADTQYF. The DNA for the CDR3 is TGTGCCAGCTCACCAAAGGGGGGGGCAGATACGCAGTATTTT.

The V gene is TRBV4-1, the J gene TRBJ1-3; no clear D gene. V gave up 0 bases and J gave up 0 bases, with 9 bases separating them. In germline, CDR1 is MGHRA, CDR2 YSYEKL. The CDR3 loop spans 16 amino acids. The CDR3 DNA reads TGCGCCAGCAGCCAAGATACCGGAGCCTCTGGAAACACCATATATTTT. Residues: CASSQDTGASGNTIYF.

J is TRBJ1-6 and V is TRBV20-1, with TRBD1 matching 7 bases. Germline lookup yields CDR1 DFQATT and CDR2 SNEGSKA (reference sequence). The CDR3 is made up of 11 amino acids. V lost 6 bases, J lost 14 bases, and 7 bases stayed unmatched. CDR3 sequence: CSAVDRSALHF. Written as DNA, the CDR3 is TGCAGTGCCGTGGACAGGTCTGCCCTCCACTTT.

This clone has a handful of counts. CDR3 sequence reads: CASSQDQGTGDTEAFF. As DNA, the CDR3 is TGCGCCAGCAGCCAAGATCAAGGGACAGGGGACACTGAAGCTTTCTTT. This chain joins TRBV4-1 and TRBJ1-1; 10 bases map to TRBD1. Germline CDR1 and CDR2: MGHRA and YSYEKL. The length of the CDR3 is 16 residues. V dropped 0 bases and J dropped 3; count of bases not matched to a gene: 4.

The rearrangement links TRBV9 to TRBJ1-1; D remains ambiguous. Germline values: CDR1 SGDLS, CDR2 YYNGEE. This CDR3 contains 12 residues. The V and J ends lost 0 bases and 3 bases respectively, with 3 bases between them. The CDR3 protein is CASSVADTEAFF. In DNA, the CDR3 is TGTGCCAGCAGCGTAGCCGACACTGAAGCTTTCTTT.

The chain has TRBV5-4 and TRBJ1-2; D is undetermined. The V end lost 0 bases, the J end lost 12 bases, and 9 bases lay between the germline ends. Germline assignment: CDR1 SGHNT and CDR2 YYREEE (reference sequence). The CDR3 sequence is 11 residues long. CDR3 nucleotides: TGTGCCAGCAGCTTGGACAGTTTGAACACCTTC. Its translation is CASSLDSLNTF.

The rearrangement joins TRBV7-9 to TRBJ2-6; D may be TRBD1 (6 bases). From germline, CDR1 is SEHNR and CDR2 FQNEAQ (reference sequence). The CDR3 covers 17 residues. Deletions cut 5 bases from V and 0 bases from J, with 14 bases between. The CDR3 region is CASSPFTGISGANVLTF. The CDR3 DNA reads TGTGCCAGCAGCCCATTTACAGGGATCTCTGGGGCCAACGTCCTGACTTTC.

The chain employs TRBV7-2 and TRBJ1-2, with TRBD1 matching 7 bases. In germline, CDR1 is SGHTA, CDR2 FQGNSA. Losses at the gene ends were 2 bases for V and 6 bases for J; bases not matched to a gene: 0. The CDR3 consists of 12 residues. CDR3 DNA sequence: TGTGCCAGCAGCTTAACAGGGGATGGCTACACCTTC. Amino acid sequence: CASSLTGDGYTF.

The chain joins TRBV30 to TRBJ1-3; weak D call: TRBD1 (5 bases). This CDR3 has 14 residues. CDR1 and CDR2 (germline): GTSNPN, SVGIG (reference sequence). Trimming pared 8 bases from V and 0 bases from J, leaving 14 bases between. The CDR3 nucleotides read TGTGCCGGTAATGACAGAAGCTCTGGAAACACCATATATTTT. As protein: CAGNDRSSGNTIYF.

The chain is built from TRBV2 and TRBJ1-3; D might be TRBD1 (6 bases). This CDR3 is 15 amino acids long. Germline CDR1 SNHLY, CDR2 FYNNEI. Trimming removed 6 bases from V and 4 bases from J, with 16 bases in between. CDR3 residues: CASSLEGGGGNTIYF. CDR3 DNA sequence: TGTGCCAGCAGCCTTGAAGGGGGTGGAGGAAACACCATATATTTT.